These 4 T cell receptor beta chains were all obtained from the same sample, sequenced in a study of T cells after yellow fever vaccination (dated by TCRdb to between 2018 and 2021). The protocol used for the library was 5' RACE. The instrument was an Illumina NovaSeq 6000. TCRdb reprocessed the public reads (quality trimming at Q25 with fastp, clone calling with MiXCR) and kept in-frame beta chains. All rows with the same CDR3 protein become a single entry with the most common DNA and genes. The sample table lists about 330,000 distinct CDR3 sequences, roughly 4.3% of them with a count of one. The top ten hold approximately 23% of the sample. The treatment or condition label of this sample denotes: live attenuated yellow fever vaccine strain. The specimen comprised PBMCs, sampled 5 days after the yellow fever booster vaccination. The receptors here all came from a man between 18 and 29 years old who received the YFV17D yellow fever vaccine.

The rearrangement uses TRBV11-2 and TRBJ1-1; D may be TRBD1 (6 bases). The CDR3 runs 13 residues. Trimming cost V 5 bases and J 4 bases, with 11 bases left between them. Germline V gives CDR1 SGHAT, CDR2 FQNNGV. The CDR3 nucleotides are TGTGCCAGCAGCCTCAACAGGGCCACTGAAGCTTTCTTT. Translating it yields CASSLNRATEAFF.

This clonotype was seen a few times. The V and J genes are TRBV20-1 and TRBJ1-6; D is perhaps TRBD1 (6 bases). The CDR3 sequence is 14 residues long. Germline assignment: CDR1 DFQATT and CDR2 SNEGSKA (reference sequence). The V and J ends lost 1 base and 9 bases respectively, with 13 bases between them. The CDR3 protein is CSARGTEGSSPLHF. The CDR3 DNA follows: TGCAGTGCTAGAGGGACAGAGGGAAGTTCACCCCTCCACTTT.

At least ten counts were recorded for this clonotype. The J gene is TRBJ2-2, the V gene TRBV29-1; 12 bases line up with TRBD1. In germline, CDR1 is SQVTM, CDR2 ANQGSEA. V dropped 7 bases and J dropped 4; count of bases not matched to a gene: 10. This CDR3 contains 16 residues. The CDR3 DNA follows: TGCAGCGCCCACCGGGGACAGGGGGCTGGCACCGGGGAGCTGTTTTTT. It yields the protein CSAHRGQGAGTGELFF.

In its sample, this clonotype was seen many times. V and J are TRBV5-1 and TRBJ2-1, with 14 bases fitting TRBD2. This CDR3 is 16 amino acids long. Germline V gene lookup returns CDR1 SGHRS and CDR2 YFSETQ. J lost 4 bases, V lost 5 bases, and 5 bases had no gene match. As DNA, the CDR3 is TGCGCCAGCAGAGTGACTAGCGGGGGGGCGTACAATGAGCAGTTCTTC. This gives the protein CASRVTSGGAYNEQFF.